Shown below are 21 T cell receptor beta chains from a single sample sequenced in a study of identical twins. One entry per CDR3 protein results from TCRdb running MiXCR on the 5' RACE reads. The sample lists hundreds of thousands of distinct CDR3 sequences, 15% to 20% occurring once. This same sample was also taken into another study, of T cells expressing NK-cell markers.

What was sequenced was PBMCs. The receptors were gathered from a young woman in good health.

The chain's CDR3 is CAISVSGRSQETQYF. The CDR3 nucleotides are TGTGCCATCAGTGTCAGCGGGAGGTCCCAAGAGACCCAGTACTTC. The V and J genes are TRBV10-3 and TRBJ2-5; 9 nucleotides agree with TRBD2. CDR3 length: 15 residues. Germline trimming cut 4 bases from V and 1 base from J; bases unmatched to any gene: 4. The germline V gene has CDR1 ENHRY and CDR2 SYGVKD.

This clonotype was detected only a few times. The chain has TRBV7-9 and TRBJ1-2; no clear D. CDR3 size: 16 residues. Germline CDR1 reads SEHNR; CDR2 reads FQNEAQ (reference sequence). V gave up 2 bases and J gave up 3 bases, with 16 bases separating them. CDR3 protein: CASSLLAGSAHYGYTF. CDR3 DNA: TGTGCCAGCAGCTTATTGGCCGGGAGTGCGCACTATGGCTACACCTTC.

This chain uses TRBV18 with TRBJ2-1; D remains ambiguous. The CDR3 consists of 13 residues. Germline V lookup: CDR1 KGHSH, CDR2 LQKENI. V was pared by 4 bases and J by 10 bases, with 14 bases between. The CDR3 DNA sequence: TGTGCCAGCTCACTCCGAGGAGCCAGGGAGCAGTTCTTC. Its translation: CASSLRGAREQFF.

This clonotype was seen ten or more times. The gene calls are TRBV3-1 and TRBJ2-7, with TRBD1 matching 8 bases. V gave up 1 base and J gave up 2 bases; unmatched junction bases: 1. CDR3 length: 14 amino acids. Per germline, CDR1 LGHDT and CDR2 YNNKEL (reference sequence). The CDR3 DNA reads TGTGCCAGCAGCCAAGGACAGGGGACCTACGAGCAGTACTTC. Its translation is CASSQGQGTYEQYF.

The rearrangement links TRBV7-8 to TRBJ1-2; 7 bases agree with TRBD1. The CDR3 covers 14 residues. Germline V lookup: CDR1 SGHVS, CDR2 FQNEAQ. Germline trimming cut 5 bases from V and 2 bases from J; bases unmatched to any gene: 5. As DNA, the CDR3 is TGTGCCAGCAGCCCCGAGGGACAGAACTATGGCTACACCTTC. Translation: CASSPEGQNYGYTF.

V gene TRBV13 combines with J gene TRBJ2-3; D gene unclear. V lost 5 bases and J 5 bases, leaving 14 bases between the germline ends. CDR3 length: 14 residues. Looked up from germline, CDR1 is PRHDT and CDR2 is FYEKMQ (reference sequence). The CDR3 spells CASSLVVSGDTQYF. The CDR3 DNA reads TGTGCCAGCAGCCTCGTTGTGTCGGGAGATACGCAGTATTTT. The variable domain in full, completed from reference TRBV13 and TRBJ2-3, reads AAGVIQSPRHLIKEKRETATLKCYPIPRHDTVYWYQQGPGQDPQFLISFYEKMQSDKGSIPDRFSAQQFSDYHSELNMSSLELGDSALYFCASSLVVSGDTQYFGPGTRLTVL.

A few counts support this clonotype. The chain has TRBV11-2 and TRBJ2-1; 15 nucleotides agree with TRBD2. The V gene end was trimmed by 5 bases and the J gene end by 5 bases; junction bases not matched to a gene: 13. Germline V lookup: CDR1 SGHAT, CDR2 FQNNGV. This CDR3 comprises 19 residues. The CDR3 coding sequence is TGTGCCAGCAGCCCATCCAGGGGGACTAGCGGGAGGCGCCACAATGAGCAGTTCTTC. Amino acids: CASSPSRGTSGRRHNEQFF.

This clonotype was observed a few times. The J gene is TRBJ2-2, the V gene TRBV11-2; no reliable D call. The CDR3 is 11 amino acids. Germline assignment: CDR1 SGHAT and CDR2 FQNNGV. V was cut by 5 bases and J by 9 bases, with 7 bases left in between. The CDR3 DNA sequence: TGTGCCAGCAGCCCGACCCGGGAGCTGTTTTTT. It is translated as CASSPTRELFF.

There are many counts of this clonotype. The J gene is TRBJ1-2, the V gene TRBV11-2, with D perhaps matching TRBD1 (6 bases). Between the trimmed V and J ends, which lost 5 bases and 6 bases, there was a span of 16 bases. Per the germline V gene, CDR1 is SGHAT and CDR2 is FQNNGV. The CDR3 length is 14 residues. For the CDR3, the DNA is TGTGCCAGCAGCATCTCCCAGGGGAAGGATGGCTACACCTTC. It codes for CASSISQGKDGYTF.

The CDR3: CAISDPPSTRGSAEAFF. CDR3 sequence (DNA): TGTGCCATCAGTGATCCTCCCAGTACCAGGGGGTCCGCTGAAGCTTTCTTT. The chain joins TRBV10-3 to TRBJ1-1, with 7 bases fitting TRBD1. The germline CDR1 and CDR2 sequences are ENHRY and SYGVKD. The CDR3 has 17 amino acids. J lost 6 bases, V lost 3 bases, and 16 bases had no gene match.

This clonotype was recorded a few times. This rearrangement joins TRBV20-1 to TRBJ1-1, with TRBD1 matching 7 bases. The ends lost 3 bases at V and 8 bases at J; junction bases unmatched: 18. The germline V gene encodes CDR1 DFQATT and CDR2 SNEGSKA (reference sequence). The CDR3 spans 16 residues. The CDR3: CSARPGGAQALMEAFF. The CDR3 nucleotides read TGCAGTGCTAGGCCAGGGGGGGCGCAGGCTTTAATGGAAGCTTTCTTT.

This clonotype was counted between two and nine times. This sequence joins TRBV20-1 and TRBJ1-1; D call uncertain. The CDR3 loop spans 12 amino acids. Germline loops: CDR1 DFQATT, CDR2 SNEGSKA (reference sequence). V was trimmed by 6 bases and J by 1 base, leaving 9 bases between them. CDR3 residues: CSAEEGNTEAFF. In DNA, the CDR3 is TGCAGTGCGGAGGAGGGGAACACTGAAGCTTTCTTT.

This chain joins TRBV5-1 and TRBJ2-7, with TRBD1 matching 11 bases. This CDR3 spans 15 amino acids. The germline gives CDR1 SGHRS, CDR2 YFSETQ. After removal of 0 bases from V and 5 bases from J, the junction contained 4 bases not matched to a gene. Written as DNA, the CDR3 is TGCGCCAGCAGCTTGGCAGGACAGGGGGCTAACGAGCAGTACTTC. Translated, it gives CASSLAGQGANEQYF.

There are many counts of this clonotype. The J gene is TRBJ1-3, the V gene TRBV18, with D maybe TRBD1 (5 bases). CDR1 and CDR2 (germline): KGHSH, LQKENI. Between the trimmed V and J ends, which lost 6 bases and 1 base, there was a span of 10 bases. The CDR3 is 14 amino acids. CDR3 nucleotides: TGTGCCAGCTCGGCAGGGATATCTGGAAACACCATATATTTT. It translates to CASSAGISGNTIYF. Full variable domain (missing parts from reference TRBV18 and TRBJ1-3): NAGVMQNPRHLVRRRGQEARLRCSPMKGHSHVYWYRQLPEEGLKFMVYLQKENIIDESGMPKERFSAEFPKEGPSILRIQQVVRGDSAAYFCASSAGISGNTIYFGEGSWLTVV.

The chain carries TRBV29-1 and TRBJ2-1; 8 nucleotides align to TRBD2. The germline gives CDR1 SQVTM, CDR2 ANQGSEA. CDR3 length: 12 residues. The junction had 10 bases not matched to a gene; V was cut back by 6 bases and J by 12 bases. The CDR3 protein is CSVGGGSIGQFF. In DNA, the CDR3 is TGCAGCGTAGGCGGGGGGTCCATTGGGCAGTTCTTC.

The CDR3 DNA sequence: TGTGCCAGCAGCAAGGGGGGGCCGATCTACAATGAGCAGTTCTTC. This sequence encodes CASSKGGPIYNEQFF. This sequence joins TRBV7-2 and TRBJ2-1; possible D gene TRBD2, 7 bases. V lost 5 bases and J lost 3, with 14 bases in between. Germline CDR1 reads SGHTA; CDR2 reads FQGNSA. CDR3 length: 15 amino acids.

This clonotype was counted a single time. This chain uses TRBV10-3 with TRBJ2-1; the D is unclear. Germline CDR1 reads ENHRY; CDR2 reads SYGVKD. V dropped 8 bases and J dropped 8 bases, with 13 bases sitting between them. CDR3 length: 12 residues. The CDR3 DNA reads TGTGCCATCCGTGCACCCGGGTATGAGCAGTTCTTC. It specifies CAIRAPGYEQFF.

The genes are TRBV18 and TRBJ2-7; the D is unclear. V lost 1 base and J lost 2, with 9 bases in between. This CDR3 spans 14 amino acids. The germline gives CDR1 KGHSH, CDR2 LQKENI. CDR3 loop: CASSPRPEAYEQYF. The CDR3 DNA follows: TGTGCCAGCTCACCACGTCCAGAAGCCTACGAGCAGTACTTC.

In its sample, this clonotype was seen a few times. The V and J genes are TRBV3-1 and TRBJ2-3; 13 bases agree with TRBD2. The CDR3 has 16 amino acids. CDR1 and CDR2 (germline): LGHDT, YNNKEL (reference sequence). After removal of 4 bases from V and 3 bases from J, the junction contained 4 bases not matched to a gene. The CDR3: CASSPWTSGGTDTQYF. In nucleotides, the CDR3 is TGTGCCAGCAGCCCTTGGACTAGCGGGGGAACAGATACGCAGTATTTT.

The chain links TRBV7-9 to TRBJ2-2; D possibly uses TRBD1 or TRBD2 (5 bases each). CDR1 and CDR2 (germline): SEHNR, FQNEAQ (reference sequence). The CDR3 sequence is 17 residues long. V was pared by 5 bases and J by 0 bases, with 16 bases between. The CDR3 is CASSPRGRGANTGELFF. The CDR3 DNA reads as TGTGCCAGCAGCCCTCGGGGAAGGGGCGCGAACACCGGGGAGCTGTTTTTT.

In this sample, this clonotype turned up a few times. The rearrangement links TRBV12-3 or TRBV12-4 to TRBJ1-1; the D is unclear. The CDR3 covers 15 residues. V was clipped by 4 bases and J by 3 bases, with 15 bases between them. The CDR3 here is CASSSSPPAHTEAFF. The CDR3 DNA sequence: TGTGCCAGCAGTTCCAGTCCCCCGGCGCACACTGAAGCTTTCTTT.